This T cell receptor beta chain was obtained from a study of cytomegalovirus exposure and HLA in healthy donors (dated by TCRdb to between 2016 and 2019). The study in broad terms: In an earlier analysis of several hundred of the donors, 276 Gb of sequence data and 117 million unique TCR beta sequences from roughly 190 million T cells were reported. Every discovery cohort repertoire had been produced on one sequencing platform. Alongside the repertoire data, information on donor age, sex, ethnicity and CMV serostatus was compiled. An early release that covered more than 550 HLA-typed donors contained approximately 300 gigabases of sequencing data and 65 million to 100 million unique TCR sequences. The study aimed to test whether cataloging public T cell receptors could reveal signatures of past pathogen exposure. To predict cytomegalovirus infection status, the study brought together high-throughput TCR immunosequencing, statistical association of individual TCRs with disease status, and machine learning. Across about 370 genotyped donors of the cohort, an average of approximately 200,000 unique TCR beta nucleotide sequences per donor were sequenced, and about a sixth of those sequences were non-productive. The later analysis used no new phenotypic data to find candidate immune exposures, relying instead on TCR beta sequences and their occurrence across donors. Typing coverage varied by locus: roughly 620-640 donors for A, B, C, DRB1 and DQB1; about 520 for DQA1; around 610 for DPA1; more than 450 for DPB1. A later genetic analysis used genome-wide SNP genotypes for about three fifths of the roughly 700 donors, treating that subset as a discovery cohort. The T cell repertoires of around 730 subjects were profiled by immunosequencing and related to cytomegalovirus serostatus. Among the roughly 390 genotyped donors, approximately 76% belonged to the genetic ancestry cluster associated with self-reported Caucasian donors. To study patterns of TCR occurrence, a later analysis re-analyzed previously published TCR beta repertoires from 550 to 800 donors and added high-resolution HLA genotyping. Because of strong linkage in the cohort, 5 or 6 DR-DQ haplotypes were treated as single units for association and clustering. Class I and class II HLA loci were covered by the typing at four-digit resolution. To decide whether each TCR beta V gene segment behaved as functional or pseudogenic, an earlier analysis of several hundred of the donors relied on high-throughput TCR beta sequencing. A separate validation cohort of 100 to 150 different subjects was used in addition to the roughly 700-subject first cohort. Broad study findings and their caveats: Compared with equally common non-associated chains, HLA-associated TCR beta chains in a later analysis were more clonally expanded and had lower generation probabilities. Some IMGT-functional V segments, including TRBV6-2 and TRBV6-3, could not be told apart with the 87-base-pair reads, so those segments were excluded. The only immune exposure information available for the cohort was CMV serostatus. In a later analysis, TCR association rates were found to vary across HLA loci, with the most associated TCRs seen for DRB1 alleles and the fewest for HLA-C alleles. Broadly in line with IMGT annotations, most TCR beta V segments showed up in productive rearrangements about 87% or about 30% of the time in an earlier analysis of approximately 640 of the donors. Several of the top co-occurrence clusters appeared to be linked to parvovirus B19, influenza, CMV and Epstein-Barr virus, according to a later analysis. In this cohort, only TCR beta chains were sequenced, and detectable features were limited by the absence of alpha or paired-chain data. The classifier was reported to diagnose cytomegalovirus status with high specificity and sensitivity in both the original and validation cohorts. Linkage disequilibrium might explain the correlated functional status among segregating V segments, but an unknown experimental factor could not be excluded. Seventeen rarely observed V segments, including chromosome 9 orphons, were excluded from the earlier analysis of just under 600 of the donors because counts were too low. In a later analysis, around 17,000 TCR beta sequences were associated with specific HLA alleles at a false discovery rate of 0.05. HLA typing was unavailable for some donors at each locus, so association tests used only the typed subset. In vitro tests confirmed that three of the cytomegalovirus-associated TCR beta chains recognize cytomegalovirus antigens. A total of 150 or so TCR beta chains were listed by the study as associated with cytomegalovirus. Strong co-occurrence of HLA alleles, especially DR and DQ, made assigning TCR associations to individual alleles difficult. Most TCR sequences were seen in very few donors, while some public TCRs were found in many individuals. A group of highly shared sequence variants was considered likely to be a technical artifact of the sequencing pipeline. The authors suggested that the approach could potentially be extended to other disease states and immunological phenotypes. A later genetic analysis associated a missense DCLRE1C variant with V-gene and J-gene trimming of TCR beta chains, and an independent cohort replicated the association. A further reported finding was that TCR beta sequences accurately predicted the HLA-A and HLA-B alleles for most subjects in the first cohort. Roughly uniform sequencing depth across donors was assumed in presence/absence analyses, although this assumption may not hold. In a later genetic analysis, fewer N-insertions in productive TCRs were reported among donors in an Asian-associated ancestry cluster than the approximately 710-donor mean. In a later analysis, most CMV-associated TCR beta chains were found to appear HLA-restricted, with HLA associations seemingly driven largely by CMV exposure.

The library was produced with the immunoSEQ multiplex PCR assay. A mixture of 60 forward primers for TCR Vbeta segments and 13 reverse primers for TCR Jbeta segments was used in the multiplex PCR. Amplification of the CDR3 region of rearranged TCR beta genes was performed with a multiplex PCR assay on genomic DNA. On the Illumina HiSeq System, the amplified TCR beta libraries were sequenced as 87-base-pair reads. In the paper's pipeline: A later analysis tallied tens of millions of unique TCR beta chains across the 640 or so repertoires, and some 12 million of those chains were shared by two or more donors. A nearest-neighbor algorithm error-corrected the raw reads and collapsed the reads into unique sequences, merging closely related sequences to remove PCR and sequencing errors. CDR3 sequences were aligned to IMGT reference sequences to assign V, D and J gene segments. For a sequence to be retained, a match of at least six nucleotides to both a V gene segment and a J gene segment was required. Rearrangements were called productive when the CDR3 lacked stop codons and stayed in frame with V and J; all others were non-productive. Following IMGT convention, CDR3 was defined as the stretch from the second conserved V-encoded cysteine up to the conserved J-encoded phenylalanine. The earlier analysis of a few hundred of the donors excluded any sequence lacking an unambiguous match to a single V gene segment. An earlier analysis of fewer than 650 of the donors classified V segments as functional when productive rearrangements were above 56.7% and as segregating when the standard deviation between donors was above 5%. A statistical classification framework was developed to diagnose cytomegalovirus status using the catalog of TCR beta chain sequences. In a later analysis, TCR nucleotide sequences were compared against IMGT/GENE-DB human TR gene sequences so that V and J genes could be assigned. Using the TCRdist pipeline, a later analysis assigned CDR3 sequences along with most-parsimonious VDJ recombination scenarios. In a later analysis, every TCR beta chain was defined by the combination of its CDR3 amino acid sequence and its V-gene family, and reads without a unique V-gene family were dropped. In a later analysis, 500 to 650 highly shared, low-generation-probability nucleotide sequences were removed to address suspected cross-contamination and a sequencing artifact. For each public chain, a later analysis derived a clonal expansion index from normalized ranks of inferred template counts within each repertoire. A later analysis computed generation probabilities with a VDJ recombination model fitted to out-of-frame rearrangements, and checked the results against IGoR. Hypergeometric tests were used in a later analysis to score TCR-TCR, TCR-HLA and TCR-CMV co-occurrence, with a repertoire-size bias correction applied to the TCR pairs. To estimate false discovery rates, a later analysis permuted the HLA or CMV assignments 20 times. In a later analysis, co-occurring TCRs were grouped using DBSCAN, and TCRdist sequence similarity was added for clustering within HLA-allele-positive subsets. Repertoires with fewer than 30,000 or more than 120,000 public chains, plus five repertoires with anomalous nucleotide sharing, were excluded from co-occurrence clustering. TCRdb limited this immuneACCESS table to in-frame rearrangements with V and J called. A share of clones is missing; checked studies link under half to unresolved V genes, and the rest is unexplained. V, J and clone size derive from that table, while D and trimming were established from the DNA sequence. Across this sample there are 100,000 to 120,000 clones, with about 83% seen only once. The ten largest clonotypes hold 5.5% to 7% of the sample.

The cohort comprised around 690 healthy bone marrow donors. At the time of sampling, every cohort member was nominally healthy, though immune exposures that went unrecorded were likely present. The donor was CMV seronegative and was included in the group of 352 seronegative cohort members. Each donor provided a peripheral blood sample, and peripheral blood mononuclear cells were used for TCR beta sequencing. The Qiagen DNeasy Blood Extraction Kit was used to extract genomic DNA from the blood cell samples. On this clone itself: Which antigen it targets is not known. Within one base of it there is no much larger clone, and no base qualities were kept.

CDR1 and CDR2 were assigned from the germline V gene as SGHDN and FVKESK. The CDR3 runs 15 amino acids, cysteine and phenylalanine included. The retained sequence is limited to the CDR3, 45 bases, with the frame set at the first base. V is cut by 3 bases and J by 4 bases, and the space between the germline ends is 13 bases. This sequence originates from a young man in good health and CMV-seronegative. The sample taken for sequencing was PBMCs. The chain was built from TRBV14 and TRBJ2-1; the best D guess is TRBD1, with 6 bases matching. CDR3 sequence: CASSHLSGEYNEQFF. The nucleotides are TGTGCCAGCAGCCATCTTTCAGGGGAATACAATGAGCAGTTCTTC.